Shown below are 20 T cell receptor beta chains from a single sample sequenced in a study of OX40 agonist ivuxolimab in advanced cancers. Generated by immunoSEQ multiplex PCR, the TCRdb table keeps only in-frame clones and is missing some. The sample carries more than 75,000 clones, about four fifths recorded once. The sequences come from CD4+ or CD8+ T cells sorted from blood, collected in a trial of the OX40 agonist ivuxolimab. Receptors originate from an adult with an advanced solid tumor such as melanoma, head and neck, liver or kidney cancer.

This chain links TRBV6-5 with TRBJ1-2; no clear D. Trimming removed 2 bases from V and 7 bases from J, with 5 bases in between. The CDR3 covers 11 residues. Germline loops: CDR1 MNHEY, CDR2 SVGAGI. The CDR3 here is CASSYPPGYTF. CDR3 in DNA: TGTGCCAGCAGTTACCCTCCTGGCTACACCTTC.

This clone was seen more than once but under ten times. The chain couples TRBV6-1 to TRBJ1-5; TRBD1 might be the D (6 bases). V was clipped by 1 base and J by 7 bases, with 14 bases between them. This CDR3 is 15 amino acids long. CDR1 MNHNS and CDR2 SASEGT come from the germline V gene. The CDR3 DNA is TGTGCCAGCAGTGAAGTAGGGGGGGCACGGCAGCCCCAGCATTTT. Translated: CASSEVGGARQPQHF.

This chain links TRBV5-8 with TRBJ2-1, with 8 bases identical to TRBD2. Germline V gene sequence: CDR1 SGHTS, CDR2 YDEGEE. The V gene end was trimmed by 0 bases and the J gene end by 5 bases; junction bases not matched to a gene: 4. This CDR3 region has 15 residues. The CDR3 nucleotides read TGTGCCAGCAGCTTGGACGGGAGGGCGGACAATGAGCAGTTCTTC. Encoded protein: CASSLDGRADNEQFF.

This clone showed up just a few times. This chain's CDR3 is CASSVRDDEQFF. CDR3 nucleotides: TGTGCCAGCAGCGTAAGGGACGATGAGCAGTTCTTC. The rearrangement uses TRBV9 and TRBJ2-1; the D gene could be TRBD1 or TRBD2 (5 bases each). The CDR3 totals 12 residues. Per the germline V gene, CDR1 is SGDLS and CDR2 is YYNGEE. The V and J ends lost 1 base and 8 bases respectively, with 7 bases between them.

The chain couples TRBV5-1 to TRBJ2-1; maybe TRBD2 (5 bases). Trimming cost V 2 bases and J 0 bases, with 9 bases left between them. The germline gives CDR1 SGHRS, CDR2 YFSETQ. The CDR3 is 15 amino acids. The CDR3 here is CASSFTGSSYNEQFF. The CDR3 coding sequence is TGCGCCAGCAGCTTTACGGGGAGCTCCTACAATGAGCAGTTCTTC.

The chain recombines TRBV7-8 with TRBJ2-1, with 9 positions matching TRBD2. V was clipped by 1 base and J by 7 bases; unmatched bases: 8. This CDR3 region has 16 residues. Germline V CDR1 and CDR2: SGHVS, FQNEAQ. The CDR3 here is CASSLDWREGWNEQFF. Here the CDR3 DNA reads TGTGCCAGCAGCTTAGACTGGCGGGAGGGCTGGAATGAGCAGTTCTTC.

This chain connects TRBV7-9 to TRBJ2-3, with D unclear. This CDR3 has 15 amino acids. Germline lookup yields CDR1 SEHNR and CDR2 FQNEAQ (reference sequence). Trimming shortened V by 1 base and J by 5 bases, and 13 bases separated the two germline ends. CDR3 sequence: CASSLEGQQQDTQYF. The CDR3 DNA reads as TGTGCCAGCAGCTTAGAGGGCCAACAGCAAGATACGCAGTATTTT. Together with reference TRBV7-9 and TRBJ2-3, the CDR3 gives the full variable domain: DTGVSQNPRHKITKRGQNVTFRCDPISEHNRLYWYRQTLGQGPEFLTYFQNEAQLEKSRLLSDRFSAERPKGSFSTLEIQRTEQGDSAMYLCASSLEGQQQDTQYFGPGTRLTVL.

The CDR3 loop reads CASRPDRSLWGTEAFF. The CDR3 nucleotides read TGTGCCAGCAGGCCTGATAGAAGCTTATGGGGCACTGAAGCTTTCTTT. The chain uses TRBV27 and TRBJ1-1; D is unclear. Germline CDR1 and CDR2: MNHEY and SMNVEV (reference sequence). The CDR3 has 16 residues. Trimming removed 6 bases from V and 4 bases from J, with 21 bases in between.

This chain links TRBV11-2 with TRBJ2-7; D gene unclear. Looked up from germline, CDR1 is SGHAT and CDR2 is FQNNGV. Trimming took 1 base from V and 2 from J, leaving 3 bases between them. The CDR3 covers 12 residues. The CDR3: CASSLGTYEQYF. The CDR3 DNA is TGTGCCAGCAGCTTAGGAACCTACGAGCAGTACTTC. Full variable domain (missing parts from reference TRBV11-2 and TRBJ2-7): EAGVAQSPRYKIIEKRQSVAFWCNPISGHATLYWYQQILGQGPKLLIQFQNNGVVDDSQLPKDRFSAERLKGVDSTLKIQPAKLEDSAVYLCASSLGTYEQYFGPGTRLTVT.

The chain carries TRBV5-6 and TRBJ2-7; the D gene is possibly TRBD1 (5 bases). CDR1 and CDR2 from the germline V gene are SGHDT and YYEEEE. This CDR3 contains 14 residues. V was shortened by 0 bases and J by 4 bases, with 11 bases between the two germline ends. CDR3: CASSLGQQGYEQYF. The CDR3 region has the DNA TGTGCCAGCAGCTTGGGACAGCAGGGTTACGAGCAGTACTTC.

This chain connects TRBV7-3 to TRBJ1-1; no definite D call. Germline V gene sequence: CDR1 SGHTA, CDR2 FQGTGA. The CDR3 loop spans 11 amino acids. Trimming shortened V by 7 bases and J by 6 bases, and 9 bases separated the two germline ends. The CDR3 is CASTPNAEAFF. In nucleotides, the CDR3 is TGTGCCAGCACCCCAAACGCTGAAGCTTTCTTT.

The chain joins TRBV5-8 to TRBJ1-2, with D perhaps matching TRBD1 (5 bases). The length of the CDR3 is 14 residues. V gave up 0 bases and J gave up 3 bases, with 9 bases separating them. The germline V gene has CDR1 SGHTS and CDR2 YDEGEE. In DNA form, the CDR3 reads TGTGCCAGCAGCTTGGAGAGGGGAGACTATGGCTACACCTTC. Protein product: CASSLERGDYGYTF.

This chain connects TRBV5-6 to TRBJ2-5; D remains unclear. Germline CDR1 and CDR2: SGHDT and YYEEEE. Trimming shortened V by 0 bases and J by 2 bases, and 8 bases separated the two germline ends. The CDR3 length is 14 residues. The CDR3, as DNA: TGTGCCAGCAGCTTGGGGCTAACGCAAGAGACCCAGTACTTC. Protein product: CASSLGLTQETQYF.

In the case of this clone: One end of the junction does not line up with germline, which may come from a read error. The rearrangement uses TRBV7-9 and TRBJ1-2, with a tentative D call TRBD1 (6 bases). This CDR3 spans 10 amino acids. Germline assignment: CDR1 SEHNR and CDR2 FQNEAQ (reference sequence). In nucleotides, the CDR3 is TGTGCCAGCAGCTTAGTAGACAGGATCTTC. Its protein is CASSLVDRIF. Using reference TRBV7-9 and TRBJ1-2 for the parts outside the CDR3, the full variable domain is DTGVSQNPRHKITKRGQNVTFRCDPISEHNRLYWYRQTLGQGPEFLTYFQNEAQLEKSRLLSDRFSAERPKGSFSTLEIQRTEQGDSAMYLCASSLVDRIFGSGTRLTVV.

This chain joins TRBV9 and TRBJ2-2; 8 bases line up with TRBD1. The CDR3 is 16 residues long. After removal of 3 bases from V and 5 bases from J, the junction contained 9 bases not matched to a gene. Germline V gives CDR1 SGDLS, CDR2 YYNGEE. The CDR3 bases are TGTGCCAGCAGCGCCCAGACAGGGGTCAGTACCGGGGAGCTGTTTTTT. This sequence encodes CASSAQTGVSTGELFF. Complete variable domain (other parts from reference TRBV9 and TRBJ2-2): DSGVTQTPKHLITATGQRVTLRCSPRSGDLSVYWYQQSLDQGLQFLIQYYNGEERAKGNILERFSAQQFPDLHSELNLSSLELGDSALYFCASSAQTGVSTGELFFGEGSRLTVL.

The V and J genes are TRBV12-2 and TRBJ2-3; the table assigns TRBD2, which was not confirmed against the DNA. TRBV12-2 is flagged as a pseudogene. CDR3 length: 14 residues. Here the CDR3 reads CASRPGTRGDTQYF. DNA of the CDR3: TGTGCAAGTCGCCCTGGGACTAGGGGAGATACGCAGTATTTT.

The rearrangement uses TRBV11-3 and TRBJ2-2, with no clear D. Germline V gives CDR1 SGHNT, CDR2 YENEEA. V lost 5 bases and J lost 5, with 6 bases in between. The CDR3 totals 12 residues. Here the CDR3 reads CASSIRTGELFF. Written as DNA, the CDR3 is TGTGCCAGCAGCATCCGTACCGGGGAGCTGTTTTTT.

The rearrangement joins TRBV14 to TRBJ2-1; 13 nucleotides align to TRBD2. Looked up from germline, CDR1 is SGHDN and CDR2 is FVKESK. V lost 1 base and J lost 7; bases outside the gene matches: 7. The CDR3 length is 17 residues. The CDR3 region is CASSQGLAGGQGNEQFF. CDR3 DNA sequence: TGTGCCAGCAGCCAAGGACTAGCGGGAGGCCAGGGAAATGAGCAGTTCTTC.

The rearrangement uses TRBV12-5 and TRBJ2-2, with D unresolved. The V end lost 1 base, the J end lost 4 bases, and 7 bases lay between the germline ends. Germline V gene sequence: CDR1 LGHNT, CDR2 FRNRAP. The CDR3 contains 14 residues. The CDR3, as DNA: TGTGCTAGTGGTTTGGACGTGGGCACCGGGGAGCTGTTTTTT. Translation gives CASGLDVGTGELFF.

The chain combines TRBV7-6 with TRBJ2-2; 9 bases are a match to TRBD1. Germline V gives CDR1 SGHVS, CDR2 FNYEAQ. V lost 4 bases and J lost 7; bases outside the gene matches: 4. The CDR3 contains 14 residues. The CDR3 reads CASSSGQGIGELFF. The CDR3 DNA is TGTGCCAGCAGCTCGGGACAGGGAATCGGGGAGCTGTTTTTT. Filled out from reference TRBV7-6 and TRBJ2-2, the complete variable domain reads GAGVSQSPRYKVTKRGQDVALRCDPISGHVSLYWYRQALGQGPEFLTYFNYEAQQDKSGLPNDRFSAERPEGSISTLTIQRTEQRDSAMYRCASSSGQGIGELFFGEGSRLTVL.